This T cell receptor (beta chain) was recovered during a study of T-cell memory formation after mild COVID-19. Study observations and caveats: Several responding clones turned up in pre-infection memory, indicating that cross-reactive memory may have taken part.

This CDR3 spans 17 amino acids. Trimming shortened V by 0 bases and J by 1 base, and 18 bases separated the two germline ends. CDR1 and CDR2 (germline): SQVTM, ANQGSEA. Note on this clonotype: Its antigen is unknown.

MiXCR was run by TCRdb on the 5' RACE reads, yielding one entry per CDR3 protein. Of about 200,000 distinct CDR3 sequences in the sample, 9% to 10% are singletons; the top ten hold roughly 4%. The chain employs TRBV29-1 and TRBJ1-1, with D uncertain. The TCR originated in a man aged 18 to 30 who had mild COVID-19 (a few samples of this study predate the infection). Cell type and time point are not known. Sequencing was done on a sample of PBMCs or a T cell subset sorted from them (not recorded which). The CDR3 region has the DNA TGCAGCGTTGAAGATCTAGGACTCTCAGGATCGAACACTGAAGCTTTCTTT. It specifies CSVEDLGLSGSNTEAFF.